This TCR beta chain was sequenced for a study of cytomegalovirus exposure and HLA in healthy donors. The wider study: Early released data comprised approximately 85 million unique TCRs from HLA-typed donors.

As concerns this clone: Its target is unknown.

This CDR3 is 14 amino acids long. The J segment lost 0 bases and the V segment lost 5 bases, leaving 1 base of the junction unmatched. Germline V gene lookup returns CDR1 SEHNR and CDR2 FQNEAQ (reference sequence). Study-level points and caveats: Both high specificity and high sensitivity reportedly marked the classifier's diagnosis of cytomegalovirus status.

A multiplex PCR was run with 60 Vbeta primers and 13 Jbeta primers. Using immunoSEQ multiplex PCR, the repertoire was profiled, and TCRdb retains in-frame clones only, with some absent. The sample has around 120,000 clones, approximately 76% seen once. Source material: PBMCs. The clonotype was recovered from a man aged 60 to 69 in good health and CMV-seropositive. The genes are TRBV7-9 and TRBJ2-7; 10 nucleotides align to TRBD2. In DNA form, the CDR3 reads TGTGCCAGCAGCAGGACTAGCGGCTCCTACGAGCAGTACTTC. Amino acids: CASSRTSGSYEQYF.